Described below is a single TCR beta chain sequence and its context. No antigen is known for it. This sample is drawn from a study of identical twins. Study-level points and caveats: Conclusions relied on cross-sectional statistical analysis, not following the same donors.

TCRdb redid the calling of the 5' RACE reads with MiXCR, one entry per CDR3 protein. This repertoire shows about 660,000 distinct CDR3 sequences, around 8.6% found once; its top ten account for 0.75% to 1%. This sample also appeared in a second study, on yellow fever vaccine responses in identical twins.

The clonotype comes from a young woman in good health. The sequenced sample consisted of PBMCs.

Here the CDR3 DNA reads TGTGCCAGCAGCTCCGGGGTAGCCTACGAGCAGTACTTC. Translation gives CASSSGVAYEQYF. The chain recombines TRBV12-1 with TRBJ2-7; TRBD1, as called in the table, went unchecked against the DNA. TRBV12-1 is a pseudogene. The length of the CDR3 is 13 residues.